This TCR beta chain was identified in a study of T-cell reconstitution after alpha-beta-depleted transplantation in children. General study findings and limits: Reportedly, roughly two months post-transplant, alpha-beta T cells arose from several hundred expanded graft clones. T-cell numbers and diversity, one year after transplant, stemmed largely from T cells that were newly produced. From surviving recipient T cells and thymic progenitors came the high day-60 TCRbeta diversity observed in some patients.

In this sample, this clonotype turned up many times. Its target is not known. Unique molecular identifiers were used in preparing the TCRbeta library. MiXCR was run by TCRdb on the PCR reads, yielding one entry per CDR3 protein. In the table there are 250,000 to 300,000 distinct CDR3 sequences, nearly 8% of which are singletons. The CDR3 totals 16 residues. J was trimmed by 8 bases and V by 2 bases; bases with no gene match: 11. Looked up from germline, CDR1 is MNHNS and CDR2 is SASEGT. The sequence was collected from a female patient aged 2 to 10 who had a stem cell transplant for Fanconi anemia, so the T cells may come from the graft donor. Sequences were derived from peripheral blood, sampled 360 days after TCRalphabeta/CD19-depleted stem cell transplant. The rearrangement uses TRBV6-1 and TRBJ1-2; 10 bases agree with TRBD1. The CDR3 spells CASSEPYKDRGKGYTF. As DNA, the CDR3 is TGTGCCAGCAGTGAACCATACAAGGACAGGGGGAAAGGCTACACCTTC.